This T cell receptor (beta chain) comes out of a study of vaccination and CD4 T cells after COVID-19. Overall study: Post-vaccination samples were procured at a median of roughly 70 days following dose two (range 14 to 241). Stimulation of cells relied on overlapping spike peptides derived from SARS-CoV-2, HCoV-NL63, HCoV-OC43 and HCoV-229E.

In regard to this clonotype: Its target is unknown.

The treatment: roughly 11-day PBMC culture with coronavirus spike peptide pools or control peptides (ViraFEST assay). Cultured CD4+ T-cell DNA underwent Oncomine TCR Beta short-read sequencing. Using its own MiXCR run on the PCR reads, TCRdb lists one record per CDR3 protein. The sample lists more than 13,000 distinct CDR3 sequences, 50% to 60% seen once, with 4.5% to 5.5% in the top ten. This CDR3 region has 14 residues. Trimming left V 5 bases short and J 6 bases short, with 13 bases between. The TCR originated in a human donor who had recovered from COVID-19. Sequencing used CD4+ T cells from blood, cultured in vitro, obtained before SARS-CoV-2 vaccination. The rearrangement links TRBV12-3 or TRBV12-4 to TRBJ2-2; possible D gene TRBD1, 6 bases. The CDR3 reads CASSHNTGSGELFF. CDR3 sequence (DNA): TGTGCCAGCAGTCACAATACAGGGTCCGGGGAGCTGTTTTTT.